This is a list of T cell receptor beta chains from one sample in a study of T cells in Graves' hyperthyroidism and ophthalmopathy. A single record per CDR3 protein comes from TCRdb applying MiXCR to the multiplex PCR reads. The table lists about 580,000 distinct CDR3 sequences, roughly 13% of them singletons. The sequencing input was blood. Source of these receptors: a woman aged 25 to 45 with Graves' hyperthyroidism that later progressed to Graves' ophthalmopathy. Each CDR3 is given with its conserved first and last residue. Each record gives: D gene, V gene, clone size, CDR3 length, J gene, CDR3 DNA, CDR3 protein. A D gene is named only where the DNA matches it firmly. Clone size appears in some rows only: once, few, many, or a class for an expanded clone.

D: -; V: TRBV30; size: many; length: 13; J: TRBJ2-2; DNA: TGTGCCTGGAGTGTACAGCACACCGGGGAGCTGTTTTTT; CDR3: CAWSVQHTGELFF
D: -; V: TRBV28; size: -; length: 13; J: TRBJ1-2; DNA: TGTGCCAACAGCCCTCGTGTAGACTATGGCTACACCTTC; CDR3: CANSPRVDYGYTF
D: -; V: TRBV2; size: many; length: 13; J: TRBJ1-6; DNA: TGTGCCAGCAGGGGGCTCAATAATTCACCCCTCCACTTT; CDR3: CASRGLNNSPLHF
D: TRBD1; V: TRBV6-2/TRBV6-3; size: few; length: 16; J: TRBJ2-4; DNA: TGTGCCAGCAGTCCGGACAGGTCCCTAGCCAAAAACATTCAGTACTTC; CDR3: CASSPDRSLAKNIQYF
D: TRBD2; V: TRBV27; size: many; length: 16; J: TRBJ2-7; DNA: TGTGCCAGCAGTTTATCGGCACTAGCGAGCTCCTACGAGCAGTACTTC; CDR3: CASSLSALASSYEQYF
D: -; V: TRBV9; size: few; length: 14; J: TRBJ2-7; DNA: TGTGCCAGCAGCATCCACAGCAATACCCACGAGCAGTACTTC; CDR3: CASSIHSNTHEQYF
D: -; V: TRBV3-1; size: many; length: 13; J: TRBJ2-7; DNA: TGTGCCAGCACCAAGGGGAGCTCCTACGAGCAGTACTTC; CDR3: CASTKGSSYEQYF
D: TRBD1; V: TRBV11-3; size: -; length: 17; J: TRBJ2-3; DNA: TGTGCCAGCAGCTCCTCCGGGACAGGGGGTAACACAGATACGCAGTATTTT; CDR3: CASSSSGTGGNTDTQYF
D: -; V: TRBV20-1; size: many; length: 15; J: TRBJ2-3; DNA: TGCAGTGCTATTCGGGCCCAGGGTGGCACAGATACGCAGTATTTT; CDR3: CSAIRAQGGTDTQYF
D: -; V: TRBV6-5; size: -; length: 15; J: TRBJ1-5; DNA: TGTGCCAGCAATTTACAGGGATCGAGCAATCAGCCCCAGCATTTT; CDR3: CASNLQGSSNQPQHF
D: TRBD2; V: TRBV6-1; size: -; length: 14; J: TRBJ2-5; DNA: TGTGCCAGCAGTCGTGGGAGGGCCGAAGAGACCCAGTACTTC; CDR3: CASSRGRAEETQYF
D: TRBD1; V: TRBV2; size: many; length: 14; J: TRBJ2-7; DNA: TGTGCCAGCAGTGCTTTGGACAGGTTATACGAGCAGTACTTC; CDR3: CASSALDRLYEQYF
D: TRBD2; V: TRBV27; size: many; length: 15; J: TRBJ2-7; DNA: TGTGCCAGCAGTTTGAGGCGGGAGGGTTCCTACGAGCAGTACTTC; CDR3: CASSLRREGSYEQYF
D: -; V: TRBV5-1; size: many; length: 14; J: TRBJ2-5; DNA: TGCGCCAGCAGCGCGGGCCAAGCGCGGGAGACCCAGTACTTC; CDR3: CASSAGQARETQYF
D: TRBD2; V: TRBV6-1; size: many; length: 16; J: TRBJ2-1; DNA: TGTGCCAGCAGTAAGTGGACTAGCGGCTCCTACAATGAGCAGTTCTTC; CDR3: CASSKWTSGSYNEQFF
D: -; V: TRBV19; size: -; length: 14; J: TRBJ1-1; DNA: TGTGCCAGTAACCCCGGGACAATGGCCACTGAAGCTTTCTTT; CDR3: CASNPGTMATEAFF
D: TRBD1; V: TRBV5-1; size: many; length: 15; J: TRBJ1-4; DNA: TGCGCCAGCAGCTTGGCATCAGGGGGGAATGAAAAACTGTTTTTT; CDR3: CASSLASGGNEKLFF
D: TRBD1; V: TRBV19; size: many; length: 13; J: TRBJ2-7; DNA: TGTGCCAGTAGTAACCGACAGGGGAACGAGCAGTACTTC; CDR3: CASSNRQGNEQYF
D: -; V: TRBV7-9; size: few; length: 15; J: TRBJ1-4; DNA: TGTGCCAGCAGCTTACCCCAGGATCCTAATGAAAAACTGTTTTTT; CDR3: CASSLPQDPNEKLFF
D: TRBD1; V: TRBV11-1; size: few; length: 14; J: TRBJ2-2; DNA: TGTGCCAGCAGCCGACAGGGGGGCGTCGGGGAGCTGTTTTTT; CDR3: CASSRQGGVGELFF
D: -; V: TRBV5-1; size: many; length: 13; J: TRBJ1-2; DNA: TGTGCCAGCAGTCCGAGGGGGGACTATGGCTACACCTTC; CDR3: CASSPRGDYGYTF
D: TRBD2; V: TRBV12-3/TRBV12-4; size: -; length: 16; J: TRBJ2-3; DNA: TGTGCCAGCAGTTTATTTAGCGGGAGTCTCTCAGATACGCAGTATTTT; CDR3: CASSLFSGSLSDTQYF
D: -; V: TRBV5-5; size: many; length: 15; J: TRBJ2-5; DNA: TGTGCCAGCAGCTGGATCGTCCAAGGGGGAGAGACCCAGTACTTC; CDR3: CASSWIVQGGETQYF
D: -; V: TRBV27; size: many; length: 11; J: TRBJ2-2; DNA: TGTGCCAGCGGAAACACCGGGGAGCTGTTTTTT; CDR3: CASGNTGELFF
D: TRBD1; V: TRBV28; size: many; length: 16; J: TRBJ1-1; DNA: TGTGCCAGCAGTTCATCCCGACAGGGATCCTACACTGAAGCTTTCTTT; CDR3: CASSSSRQGSYTEAFF
D: -; V: TRBV7-8; size: many; length: 14; J: TRBJ2-1; DNA: TGTGCCAGCAGCTTAGAGGCGGGTGGTTTTCAGCAGTTCTTC; CDR3: CASSLEAGGFQQFF
D: TRBD2; V: TRBV2; size: many; length: 15; J: TRBJ2-1; DNA: TGTGCCAGCATAATGAATCCTAGCGGGAACAATGAGCAGTTCTTC; CDR3: CASIMNPSGNNEQFF
D: TRBD2; V: TRBV19; size: many; length: 17; J: TRBJ2-7; DNA: TGTGCCAGTAGTATAGATGGGGGACTAGCGAGTCTCGACGAGCAGTACTTC; CDR3: CASSIDGGLASLDEQYF
D: -; V: TRBV18; size: many; length: 14; J: TRBJ2-3; DNA: TGTGCCAGCTCACCGGCAGATAGCACAGATACGCAGTATTTT; CDR3: CASSPADSTDTQYF
D: -; V: TRBV28; size: many; length: 13; J: TRBJ2-7; DNA: TGTGCCAGCAGTTTCTCGGTTCCCTACGAGCAGTACTTC; CDR3: CASSFSVPYEQYF
D: TRBD1; V: TRBV5-1; size: -; length: 15; J: TRBJ2-2; DNA: TGCGCCAGCAGCGAAACAGGGGGCTTGGCCGGGGAGCTGTTTTTT; CDR3: CASSETGGLAGELFF
D: TRBD2; V: TRBV6-1; size: many; length: 16; J: TRBJ2-2; DNA: TGTGCCAGCAGTTATTCTAGCGGGGCGAACACCGGGGAGCTGTTTTTT; CDR3: CASSYSSGANTGELFF
D: TRBD1; V: TRBV5-1; size: -; length: 14; J: TRBJ2-3; DNA: TGCGCCAGCAGCCTGGGGACAGGCCCAGATACGCAGTATTTT; CDR3: CASSLGTGPDTQYF
D: TRBD2; V: TRBV6-5; size: few; length: 16; J: TRBJ2-1; DNA: TGTGCCAGCATGTTGACTAGCGGGAGCTCCTACAATGAGCAGTTCTTC; CDR3: CASMLTSGSSYNEQFF
D: TRBD1; V: TRBV30; size: -; length: 20; J: TRBJ1-1; DNA: TGTGCCTGGAGTGTACGTCTTAAGGACAGGGGGTTCTTAGGATTCACTGAAGCTTTCTTT; CDR3: CAWSVRLKDRGFLGFTEAFF
D: -; V: TRBV6-1; size: many; length: 16; J: TRBJ2-7; DNA: TGTGCCAGCAGTGAATTAGAGGAGGGCCTTATCTACGAGCAGTACTTC; CDR3: CASSELEEGLIYEQYF
D: TRBD2; V: TRBV11-2; size: many; length: 18; J: TRBJ2-2; DNA: TGTGCCAGCAGCGGGGGGACTAGCGGGAGTTTGAAGGCCGGGGAGCTGTTTTTT; CDR3: CASSGGTSGSLKAGELFF
D: -; V: TRBV7-3; size: many; length: 13; J: TRBJ1-2; DNA: TGTGCCAGCAGCTCCTCAGGCGAAGGAGGCTACACCTTC; CDR3: CASSSSGEGGYTF
D: -; V: TRBV12-3/TRBV12-4; size: many; length: 15; J: TRBJ2-5; DNA: TGTGCCAGCAGTTTTTACCTTAACTCTCAAGAGACCCAGTACTTC; CDR3: CASSFYLNSQETQYF
D: -; V: TRBV20-1; size: few; length: 12; J: TRBJ1-5; DNA: TGCAGTGCCCCCCGAGAGAACCAGCCCCAGCATTTT; CDR3: CSAPRENQPQHF
D: -; V: TRBV5-1; size: many; length: 15; J: TRBJ2-2; DNA: TGCGCCAGCAGCATGGACGGCCCGAACACCGGGGAGCTGTTTTTT; CDR3: CASSMDGPNTGELFF
D: TRBD2; V: TRBV11-2; size: many; length: 15; J: TRBJ2-7; DNA: TGTGCCAGCAGCCCTCCGGGACTAGCGGGTTACGAGCAGTACTTC; CDR3: CASSPPGLAGYEQYF
D: -; V: TRBV7-8; size: many; length: 15; J: TRBJ1-5; DNA: TGTGCCAGCAGCGCTCTATACAGGGATAATCAGCCCCAGCATTTT; CDR3: CASSALYRDNQPQHF
D: -; V: TRBV12-3/TRBV12-4; size: many; length: 13; J: TRBJ1-2; DNA: TGTGCCAGCAGTTTATCAGGGAACTATGGCTACACCTTC; CDR3: CASSLSGNYGYTF
D: -; V: TRBV6-2/TRBV6-3; size: few; length: 15; J: TRBJ1-1; DNA: TGTGCCAGCAGTTATCCCGAGTTTGGGGACACTGAAGCTTTCTTT; CDR3: CASSYPEFGDTEAFF
D: TRBD1; V: TRBV5-1; size: many; length: 15; J: TRBJ2-3; DNA: TGCGCCAGCAGCCCCCAGCAGGGGGGCACAGATACGCAGTATTTT; CDR3: CASSPQQGGTDTQYF
D: TRBD2; V: TRBV30; size: many; length: 14; J: TRBJ2-7; DNA: TGTGCCTGGAGTATAGCGGGAGGCACCTACGAGCAGTACTTC; CDR3: CAWSIAGGTYEQYF
D: -; V: TRBV28; size: many; length: 18; J: TRBJ2-6; DNA: TGTGCCAGCAGTTTTGCTAGGTTCTTTTCTGCTGGGGCCAACGTCCTGACTTTC; CDR3: CASSFARFFSAGANVLTF
D: -; V: TRBV5-4; size: many; length: 13; J: TRBJ2-5; DNA: TGTGCCAGCAGCTTTCGGGGCGAAGAGACCCAGTACTTC; CDR3: CASSFRGEETQYF
D: TRBD1; V: TRBV27; size: -; length: 12; J: TRBJ1-1; DNA: TGTGCCAGCAGTCCACAGGGGAAGGGGGCTTTCTTT; CDR3: CASSPQGKGAFF